Presented here are 2 T cell receptor beta chains from one specimen sequenced in a study of T cell changes during pregnancy in multiple sclerosis. Using immunoSEQ multiplex PCR, the repertoire was profiled, and TCRdb retains in-frame clones only, with some absent. The table shows some 100,000 clones, with about 90% occurring only once. Here the sequenced sample was peripheral blood, taken after pregnancy. The receptors derive from a female donor with multiple sclerosis, enrolled in a pregnancy study.

V gene TRBV7-8 combines with J gene TRBJ2-7; 10 nucleotides match TRBD2. Germline-derived CDR1 and CDR2 are SGHVS and FQNEAQ. The CDR3 covers 15 residues. With V trimmed by 0 bases and J by 5 bases, 4 bases remained unmatched. In DNA, the CDR3 is TGTGCCAGCAGCTTAGCGCTAGCGGGAGCGGACGAGCAGTACTTC. Its protein is CASSLALAGADEQYF.

In its sample, this clone was seen once. The chain combines TRBV9 with TRBJ2-5, with 11 bases fitting TRBD2. The germline CDR1 and CDR2 sequences are SGDLS and YYNGEE. V dropped 4 bases and J dropped 4; count of bases not matched to a gene: 3. The CDR3 sequence is 14 residues long. The CDR3 reads CASSLGLAGETQYF. For the CDR3, the DNA is TGTGCCAGCAGCCTCGGACTAGCGGGAGAGACCCAGTACTTC. Variable domain in full (rest from reference TRBV9 and TRBJ2-5): DSGVTQTPKHLITATGQRVTLRCSPRSGDLSVYWYQQSLDQGLQFLIQYYNGEERAKGNILERFSAQQFPDLHSELNLSSLELGDSALYFCASSLGLAGETQYFGPGTRLLVL.